The clone carrying this T cell receptor beta chain has only one observation. Participant ages covered 18 to 89 years across about two dozen US areas. Profiled with immunoSEQ multiplex PCR; TCRdb holds only in-frame clones, not every one. The sample includes about 160,000 clones, roughly 84% of them seen just once. This entry is derived from a study of blood T cell repertoires in COVID-19. Study overall: Some COVID-19 samples were acute and others convalescent; all came from the United States, Italy and Spain.

The germline V gene has CDR1 SGHRS and CDR2 YFSETQ. The CDR3 has 18 residues. V dropped 0 bases and J dropped 2; count of bases not matched to a gene: 12. The chain joins TRBV5-1 to TRBJ2-7; 9 bases match TRBD1. This clonotype originated in a man in his 60s who had recovered from COVID-19. The sequenced sample was PBMCs or T cells enriched from blood (not recorded which). CDR3 bases: TGCGCCAGCAGCTTGGGGGGACAGGGTTCAAGTTTCCCCTACGAGCAGTACTTC. The encoded protein is CASSLGGQGSSFPYEQYF.